Listed below are T cell receptor beta chains from one sample, sequenced in a study of blood T cell repertoires in COVID-19. The assay was immunoSEQ multiplex PCR, and TCRdb's table has in-frame clones only and misses some. This table holds more than 95,000 clones, approximately 84% found once. Input material: peripheral blood. All receptors derive from a man in his fifties or sixties with acute or convalescent COVID-19. CDR3s include the opening cysteine and the closing phenylalanine or tryptophan. D genes are given only for firm matches. Clone size, where shown, is once, few, many, or a class for clones that have expanded.

clone size	V gene	D gene	J gene	CDR3 DNA	CDR3 protein
once	TRBV19	TRBD1	TRBJ1-1	TGTGCCAGTAGTGTGCCGGGACAGGGTGGCACTGAAGCTTTCTTT	CASSVPGQGGTEAFF
.	TRBV5-1	TRBD2	TRBJ2-3	TGCGCCAGCAGCCCGGGGACTAGCGGCTCTAGCACAGATACGCAGTATTTT	CASSPGTSGSSTDTQYF
.	TRBV6-5	.	TRBJ1-1	TGTGCCAGCGGGAGTGGGACTTCTCACACTGAAGCTTTCTTT	CASGSGTSHTEAFF
.	TRBV5-1	TRBD2	TRBJ2-5	TGCGCCAGCAGCTTGGCCCCTCGGGGGGGCGGTCAAGAGACCCAGTACTTC	CASSLAPRGGGQETQYF
.	TRBV2	TRBD1	TRBJ2-3	TGTGCCAGCAGACAACAGGGGGCAACAGATACGCAGTATTTT	CASRQQGATDTQYF
few	TRBV27	.	TRBJ1-1	TGTGCCAGCGGAACAACAGGGAGCTACGCTGAAGCTTTCTTT	CASGTTGSYAEAFF
.	TRBV28	TRBD1	TRBJ1-1	TGTGCCAGCAGTTCTCCTTCCGGGACAGATGAAGCTTTCTTT	CASSSPSGTDEAFF
.	TRBV11-2	TRBD2	TRBJ2-7	TGTGCCAGCAGCCAATCGCGCCCCGGACTAGCGGGAGAATACGAGCAGTACTTC	CASSQSRPGLAGEYEQYF
once	TRBV29-1	TRBD2	TRBJ2-7	TGCAGCGTGATCCTAGCGGGAGTAAGTGAGCAGTACTTC	CSVILAGVSEQYF
.	TRBV10-3	.	TRBJ1-2	TGTGCCTCCTCCGGGGGGGGCCGGGGCTACACCTTC	CASSGGGRGYTF
.	TRBV27	TRBD2	TRBJ2-1	TGTGCCAGCAGTTTTCCGACTAGCGGGAGATCGTCCTACAATGAGCAGTTCTTC	CASSFPTSGRSSYNEQFF
.	TRBV19	TRBD1	TRBJ1-1	TGTGCCAGTAGAGAGGACAGGCGATATACTGAAGCTTTCTTT	CASREDRRYTEAFF
few	TRBV14	TRBD1	TRBJ1-1	TGTGCCAGCAGCCTCGCCAAGGCAGGGGGCGCGAGGGCTGAAGCTTTCTTT	CASSLAKAGGARAEAFF
.	TRBV6-5	.	TRBJ1-4	TGTGCCAGCAGTTTTAGACAGGCAAGGGAAAAACTGTTTTTT	CASSFRQAREKLFF
.	TRBV9	.	TRBJ1-1	TGTGCCAGCAGCACCAGGGGCACTGAAGCTTTCTTT	CASSTRGTEAFF
.	TRBV23-1	.	TRBJ1-5	TGCGCCAGCAGTCAGAAGGAGTCACTAAATCAGCCCCAGCATTTT	CASSQKESLNQPQHF
.	TRBV5-5	.	TRBJ1-2	TGTGCCAGCAGCCTACGACACAACGAGATCGATGGCTACACCTTC	CASSLRHNEIDGYTF
.	TRBV10-2	.	TRBJ2-2	TGCGCCAGCAGGGAACAACTAGCTGTGACCGGGGAGCTGTTTTTT	CASREQLAVTGELFF
.	TRBV5-1	.	TRBJ1-5	TGCGCCAGCAGCCCTCAGACAGGTGGCAATCAGCCCCAGCATTTT	CASSPQTGGNQPQHF
.	TRBV29-1	TRBD2	TRBJ2-1	TGCAGCGTTACCACGAGACTAGCGGATTACAATGAGCAGTTCTTC	CSVTTRLADYNEQFF
few	TRBV3-1/TRBV3-2	.	TRBJ2-7	TGTGCCAGCAGCCAAGGTGGAGTTTCCGAGCAGTACTTC	CASSQGGVSEQYF
.	TRBV18	TRBD1	TRBJ2-5	TGTGCCAGCTCCCCCCCGGGACAGCCAAAAGAGACCCAGTACTTC	CASSPPGQPKETQYF
.	TRBV29-1	TRBD1	TRBJ1-2	TGCAGCGTTAGGACAGGGGGATACTATGGCTACACCTTC	CSVRTGGYYGYTF
.	TRBV10-2	TRBD2	TRBJ2-1	TGCGCCAGCAGTGATCCCCGGACTAGCGGAGGAAGAAGTGAGCAGTTCTTC	CASSDPRTSGGRSEQFF
.	TRBV2	TRBD2	TRBJ2-1	TGTGCCAGCAGGACTGATACTAGCGGGAGGGCCCCCAATGAGCAGTTCTTC	CASRTDTSGRAPNEQFF
.	TRBV5-1	TRBD1	TRBJ1-2	TGCGCCAGCAGCTTGGGGGACAGTATCTATGGCTACACCTTC	CASSLGDSIYGYTF
.	TRBV10-1	.	TRBJ1-1	TGCGCCAGCAGTCAAACTGACGGGGTATGGACTGAAGCTTTCTTT	CASSQTDGVWTEAFF
.	TRBV18	.	TRBJ1-4	TGTGCCAGCTCACCGGGAGGGGCCTTAGATGAAAAACTGTTTTTT	CASSPGGALDEKLFF
.	TRBV10-1	.	TRBJ1-1	TGCGCCAGCAGTCCTGGACACTCGGGGAGGACTGAAGCTTTCTTT	CASSPGHSGRTEAFF
.	TRBV29-1	TRBD1	TRBJ1-1	TGCAGCGGGAGGGACAGGGATGACACTGAAGCTTTCTTT	CSGRDRDDTEAFF
few	TRBV5-4	TRBD2	TRBJ2-7	TGTGCCAGCAGCTTTAGACTAGCGGGAGGCCACGAGCAGTACTTC	CASSFRLAGGHEQYF
.	TRBV18	TRBD1	TRBJ2-1	TGTGCCAGCTCACCACAGGGACAGGCTACAAATGAGCAGTTCTTC	CASSPQGQATNEQFF
.	TRBV15	.	TRBJ2-2	TGTGCCACCAGCAGAGCCAGCGGGGAGCTGTTTTTT	CATSRASGELFF
.	TRBV12-3/TRBV12-4	.	TRBJ2-4	TGTGCCAGCAGTTTGACAGGAGCTAGGTACTTC	CASSLTGARYF
once	TRBV10-3	.	TRBJ1-1	TGTGCCATCAGCACCGGGACAACGAACACTGAAGCTTTCTTT	CAISTGTTNTEAFF
few	TRBV7-8	TRBD2	TRBJ2-2	TGTGCCAGCAGCCCTCTCTGGGGGAGGGCCGGGGAGCTGTTTTTT	CASSPLWGRAGELFF
.	TRBV24-1	TRBD2	TRBJ2-3	TGTGCCACCAGTGCCGCTGGGACTAGCGGGCGCGGTACGCAGTATTTT	CATSAAGTSGRGTQYF
.	TRBV25-1	.	TRBJ2-3	TGTGCCAGCAGTGACCGGGAGAAATCAGATACGCAGTATTTT	CASSDREKSDTQYF
once	TRBV11-2	TRBD2	TRBJ2-7	TGTGCCAGCAGCTTAGGGTCGCGGGAGCGCGAGCAGTACTTC	CASSLGSREREQYF
.	TRBV9	.	TRBJ2-1	TGTGCCAGCAGCCGCGGACAGCAATCCTACAATGAGCAGTTCTTC	CASSRGQQSYNEQFF
.	TRBV5-4	TRBD2	TRBJ2-3	TGTGCCAGCAGCTCCCAACTAGCGGGGGGCACAGATACGCAGTATTTT	CASSSQLAGGTDTQYF
.	TRBV2	TRBD2	TRBJ2-3	TGTGCCAGCAAAGAAGGTCTAGCGGGAGGGCCAGATACGCAGTATTTT	CASKEGLAGGPDTQYF
once	TRBV7-4	.	TRBJ1-5	TGTGCCAGCAGCTCTAATCAGCCCCAGCATTTT	CASSSNQPQHF
.	TRBV27	.	TRBJ1-5	TGTGCCAGCAGCCTATGGGCGGGGGGCACGGGAAATCAGCCCCAGCATTTT	CASSLWAGGTGNQPQHF
.	TRBV9	.	TRBJ2-2	TGTGCCAGCAGCCCGAGGGCAGCGACCGGGGAGCTGTTTTTT	CASSPRAATGELFF
.	TRBV18	TRBD1	TRBJ1-1	TGTGCCAGCTCACCAGGGACAGAGAACACTGAAGCTTTCTTT	CASSPGTENTEAFF
.	TRBV2	TRBD2	TRBJ2-1	TGTGCCAGCAGTACCGGGACTAGCGCTAACAATGAGCAGTTCTTC	CASSTGTSANNEQFF